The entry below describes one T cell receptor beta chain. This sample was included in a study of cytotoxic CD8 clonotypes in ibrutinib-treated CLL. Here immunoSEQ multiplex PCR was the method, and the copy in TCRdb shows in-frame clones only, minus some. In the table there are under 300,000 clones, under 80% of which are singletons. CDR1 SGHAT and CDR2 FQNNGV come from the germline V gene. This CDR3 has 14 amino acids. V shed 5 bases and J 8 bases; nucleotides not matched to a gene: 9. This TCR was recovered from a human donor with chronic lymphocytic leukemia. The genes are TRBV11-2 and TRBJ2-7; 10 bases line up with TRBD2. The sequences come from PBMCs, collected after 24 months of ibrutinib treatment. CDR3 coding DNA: TGTGCCAGCAGCCAAGGGCTAGCGGGAGCTCAGCAGTACTTC. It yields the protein CASSQGLAGAQQYF. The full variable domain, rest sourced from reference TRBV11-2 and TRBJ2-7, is EAGVAQSPRYKIIEKRQSVAFWCNPISGHATLYWYQQILGQGPKLLIQFQNNGVVDDSQLPKDRFSAERLKGVDSTLKIQPAKLEDSAVYLCASSQGLAGAQQYFGPGTRLTVT.